In its sample, the clone carrying this TCR beta chain was seen a few times. Its specificity is not known. The sample comes from a study of T-cell memory formation after mild COVID-19. Study-level information: Among the donors, TCR clusters were largely specific to each donor.

General study points: Pre-infection memory held some responding clones, suggesting pre-existing cross-reactive T cells responded. CD4+ contracting clones were found mainly in CM and EM, and CD8+ ones in EMRA.

The TCR alpha and TCR beta cDNA libraries, bearing sample barcodes and UMIs, were generated by 5'RACE using constant-segment primers. TCRdb re-called the 5' RACE reads with MiXCR, one entry per CDR3 protein. The sample consists of 450,000 or so distinct CDR3 sequences, about 20% of them appearing once. The CDR3 length is 15 residues. Deletions cut 0 bases from V and 4 bases from J, with 13 bases between. Germline lookup yields CDR1 SGDLS and CDR2 YYNGEE. The sequence came from an adult woman who had mild COVID-19 (a few samples of this study predate the infection). Cell type and time point are not known. The rearrangement joins TRBV9 to TRBJ2-5, with D maybe TRBD2 (5 bases). Input material: PBMCs or a T cell subset sorted from them (not recorded which). The CDR3 DNA reads as TGTGCCAGCAGCGTAGCTGCTAGCTGGGTAGAGACCCAGTACTTC. Translation: CASSVAASWVETQYF. The variable domain in full, completed from reference TRBV9 and TRBJ2-5, reads DSGVTQTPKHLITATGQRVTLRCSPRSGDLSVYWYQQSLDQGLQFLIQYYNGEERAKGNILERFSAQQFPDLHSELNLSSLELGDSALYFCASSVAASWVETQYFGPGTRLLVL.